This T cell receptor (beta chain) is drawn from a study of metastatic and nonmetastatic thyroid tumors. Study-wide background: Malignant thyroid and benign thyroid patients provided blood and tumor or nodule tissue whose repertoires were compared. Study outcomes and limitations: As reported, TCR beta diversity in blood and tumor was significantly higher in malignant thyroid tumors than in benign nodules.

Germline V gives CDR1 ENHRY, CDR2 SYGVKD. This CDR3 has 12 amino acids. The V and J ends lost 6 bases and 3 bases, in that order; junction bases with no gene match: 2. This clone was counted a few times. Its specificity is unknown. All patients reached thyroid surgery having received no treatment beforehand. In the study's own analysis: In papillary thyroid cancer, a distant-metastasis classifier was built using CDR3 differences across clinicopathological groups. TCRdb re-called the PCR reads through MiXCR. The authors' filters were not applied to this entry. The sample records about 14,000 clones, around a third being singletons.

Sequencing was done on a sample of tumor tissue. The receptor was isolated from a female donor with papillary thyroid cancer or a benign thyroid nodule (not recorded which). Some clones in this sample may be carry-over from other donors' samples. The chain carries TRBV10-3 and TRBJ2-7, with TRBD1 identical over 7 bases. Written as DNA, the CDR3 is TGTGCCATCAGGGGACAGAACTACGAGCAGTACTTC. It yields the protein CAIRGQNYEQYF.